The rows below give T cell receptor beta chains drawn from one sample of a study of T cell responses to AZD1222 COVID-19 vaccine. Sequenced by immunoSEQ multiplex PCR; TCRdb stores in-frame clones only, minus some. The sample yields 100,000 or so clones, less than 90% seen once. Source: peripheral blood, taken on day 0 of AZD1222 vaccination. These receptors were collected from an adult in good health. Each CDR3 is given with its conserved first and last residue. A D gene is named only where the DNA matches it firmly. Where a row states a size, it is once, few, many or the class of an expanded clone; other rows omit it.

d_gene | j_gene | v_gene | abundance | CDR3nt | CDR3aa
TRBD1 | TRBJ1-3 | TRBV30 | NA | TGTGCCTGGTTCCGGGACAGGGGAAACACCATATATTTT | CAWFRDRGNTIYF
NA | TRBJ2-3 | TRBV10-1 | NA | TGCGCCACGGGGTCCTTTACGCAGTATTTT | CATGSFTQYF
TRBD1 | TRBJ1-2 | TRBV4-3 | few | TGCGCCAGCAGCCAAGAAAACGTGGGACAGAGGGGCTACACCTTC | CASSQENVGQRGYTF
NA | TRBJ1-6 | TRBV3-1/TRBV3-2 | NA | TGTGCCAGCAGTCGCCGACAGGACGCTAATTCACCCCTCCACTTT | CASSRRQDANSPLHF
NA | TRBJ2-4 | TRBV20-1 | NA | TGCAGTGCTAGTTCGGGGGTAGCCAAAAACATTCAGTACTTC | CSASSGVAKNIQYF
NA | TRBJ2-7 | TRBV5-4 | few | TGTGCCAGCAGCTTCTACCTTGACAAGCAGTACTTC | CASSFYLDKQYF
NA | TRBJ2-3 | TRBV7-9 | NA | TGTGCCAGCAGCTTAGCAGGTAGCACAGATACGCAGTATTTT | CASSLAGSTDTQYF
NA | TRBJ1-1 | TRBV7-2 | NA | TGTGCCAGCAGCCCAAGGGCGAACACTGAAGCTTTCTTT | CASSPRANTEAFF
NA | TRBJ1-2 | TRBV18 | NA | TGTGCCAGCTCACCAAACAGGGACTATGGCTACACCTTC | CASSPNRDYGYTF
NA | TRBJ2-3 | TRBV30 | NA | TGTGCCTGGAAACTTGTCACGCAGTATTTT | CAWKLVTQYF